This TCR beta chain was recorded in a study of T cell repertoires in cytomegalovirus infection. TCRdb processed the reads anew with MiXCR; each CDR3 protein has one entry. The sample yields about 890,000 distinct CDR3 sequences, around 30% seen once. Concerning this clonotype itself: Its specificity is not known.

Trimming left V 5 bases short and J 6 bases short, with 14 bases between. The CDR3 has 14 residues. Germline lookup yields CDR1 MNHEY and CDR2 SMNVEV (reference sequence). V and J are TRBV27 and TRBJ2-1; D tentatively fits TRBD1 or TRBD2 (5 bases each). This sample comprised cultured CD8+ T cells from PBMCs, obtained from culture after CMV antigen stimulation. This clonotype was sampled from a human donor in good health (CMV status not recorded). Some clones in this sample may be carry-over from other donors' samples. The DNA of the CDR3 is TGTGCCAGCAGTGCCACTATTGGGGGCAATGAGCAGTTCTTC. Amino acids: CASSATIGGNEQFF.